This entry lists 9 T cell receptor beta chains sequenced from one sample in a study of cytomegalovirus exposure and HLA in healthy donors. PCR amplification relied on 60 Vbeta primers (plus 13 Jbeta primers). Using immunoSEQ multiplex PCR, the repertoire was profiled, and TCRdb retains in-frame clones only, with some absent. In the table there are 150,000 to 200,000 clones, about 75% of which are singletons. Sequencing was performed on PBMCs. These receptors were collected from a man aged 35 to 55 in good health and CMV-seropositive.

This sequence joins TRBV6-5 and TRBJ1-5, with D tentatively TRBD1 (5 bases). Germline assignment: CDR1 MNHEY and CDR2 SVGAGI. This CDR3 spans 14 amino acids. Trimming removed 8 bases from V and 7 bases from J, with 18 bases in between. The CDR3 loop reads CASSSRGFGQPQHF. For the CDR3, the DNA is TGTGCCAGCTCAAGTAGGGGCTTTGGACAGCCCCAGCATTTT.

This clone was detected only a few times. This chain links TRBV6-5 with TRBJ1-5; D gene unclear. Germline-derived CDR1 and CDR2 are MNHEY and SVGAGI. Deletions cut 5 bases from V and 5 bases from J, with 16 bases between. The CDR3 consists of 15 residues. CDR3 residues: CASSPGRGSYQPQHF. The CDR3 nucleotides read TGTGCCAGCAGTCCCGGCCGCGGCTCCTATCAGCCCCAGCATTTT.

CDR3 coding DNA: TGTGCCAGCTCACCACCGGGACTAGCTATAGTGGATACGCAGTATTTT. It encodes CASSPPGLAIVDTQYF. The V and J genes are TRBV18 and TRBJ2-3; 9 bases fit TRBD2. J lost 6 bases, V lost 0 bases, and 7 bases had no gene match. Germline-derived CDR1 and CDR2 are KGHSH and LQKENI. The CDR3 has 16 residues.

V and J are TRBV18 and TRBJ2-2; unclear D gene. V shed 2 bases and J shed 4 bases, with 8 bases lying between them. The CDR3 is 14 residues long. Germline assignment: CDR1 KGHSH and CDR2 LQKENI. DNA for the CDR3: TGTGCCAGCTCACCAGGCGGCGGCACCGGGGAGCTGTTTTTT. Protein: CASSPGGGTGELFF. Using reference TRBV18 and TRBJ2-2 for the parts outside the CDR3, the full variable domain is NAGVMQNPRHLVRRRGQEARLRCSPMKGHSHVYWYRQLPEEGLKFMVYLQKENIIDESGMPKERFSAEFPKEGPSILRIQQVVRGDSAAYFCASSPGGGTGELFFGEGSRLTVL.

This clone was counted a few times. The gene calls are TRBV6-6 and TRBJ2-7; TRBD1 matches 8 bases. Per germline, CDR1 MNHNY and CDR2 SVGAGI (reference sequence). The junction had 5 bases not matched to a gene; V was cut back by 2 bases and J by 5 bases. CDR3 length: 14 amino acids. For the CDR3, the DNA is TGTGCCAGCAGTTACACGGACAGGGTGAACGAGCAGTACTTC. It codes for CASSYTDRVNEQYF.

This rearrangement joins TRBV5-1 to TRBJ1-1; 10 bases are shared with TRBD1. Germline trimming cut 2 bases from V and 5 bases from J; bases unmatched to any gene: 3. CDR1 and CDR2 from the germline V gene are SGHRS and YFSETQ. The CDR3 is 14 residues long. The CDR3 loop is CASSFGQGGTEAFF. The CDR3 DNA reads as TGCGCCAGCAGCTTCGGACAGGGGGGGACTGAAGCTTTCTTT.

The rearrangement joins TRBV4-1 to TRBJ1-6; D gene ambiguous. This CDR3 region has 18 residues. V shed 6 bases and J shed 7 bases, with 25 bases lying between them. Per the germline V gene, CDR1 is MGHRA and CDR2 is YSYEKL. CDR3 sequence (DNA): TGCGCCAGCAGTGGTTCCATAGGTGTCAACTATGTGAATTCACCCCTCCACTTT. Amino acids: CASSGSIGVNYVNSPLHF.

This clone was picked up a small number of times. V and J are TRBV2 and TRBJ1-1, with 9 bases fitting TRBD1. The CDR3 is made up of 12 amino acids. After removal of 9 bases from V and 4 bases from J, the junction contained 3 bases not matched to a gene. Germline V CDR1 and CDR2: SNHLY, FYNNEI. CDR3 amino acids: CASQTGGTEAFF. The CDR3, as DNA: TGTGCCAGTCAGACAGGGGGCACTGAAGCTTTCTTT.

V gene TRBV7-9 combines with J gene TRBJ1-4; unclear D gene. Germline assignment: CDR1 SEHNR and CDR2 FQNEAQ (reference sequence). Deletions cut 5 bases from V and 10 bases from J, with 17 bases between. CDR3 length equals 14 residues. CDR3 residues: CASSSNPSFGKLFF. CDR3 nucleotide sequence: TGTGCCAGCAGCAGCAATCCCTCCTTCGGAAAACTGTTTTTT.